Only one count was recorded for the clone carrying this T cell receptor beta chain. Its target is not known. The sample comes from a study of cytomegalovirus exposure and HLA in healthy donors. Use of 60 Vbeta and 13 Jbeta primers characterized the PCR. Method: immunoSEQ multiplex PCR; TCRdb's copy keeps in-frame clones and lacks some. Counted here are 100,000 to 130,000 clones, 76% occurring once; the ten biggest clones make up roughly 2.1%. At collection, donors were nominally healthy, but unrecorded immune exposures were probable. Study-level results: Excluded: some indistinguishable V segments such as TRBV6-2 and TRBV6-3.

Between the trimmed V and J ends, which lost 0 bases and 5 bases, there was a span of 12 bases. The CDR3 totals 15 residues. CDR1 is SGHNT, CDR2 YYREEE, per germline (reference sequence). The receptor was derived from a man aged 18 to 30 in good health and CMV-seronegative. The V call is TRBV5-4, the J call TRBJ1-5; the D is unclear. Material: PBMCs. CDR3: CASSLDVGPDQPQHF. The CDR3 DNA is TGTGCCAGCAGCTTGGATGTGGGCCCGGATCAGCCCCAGCATTTT.